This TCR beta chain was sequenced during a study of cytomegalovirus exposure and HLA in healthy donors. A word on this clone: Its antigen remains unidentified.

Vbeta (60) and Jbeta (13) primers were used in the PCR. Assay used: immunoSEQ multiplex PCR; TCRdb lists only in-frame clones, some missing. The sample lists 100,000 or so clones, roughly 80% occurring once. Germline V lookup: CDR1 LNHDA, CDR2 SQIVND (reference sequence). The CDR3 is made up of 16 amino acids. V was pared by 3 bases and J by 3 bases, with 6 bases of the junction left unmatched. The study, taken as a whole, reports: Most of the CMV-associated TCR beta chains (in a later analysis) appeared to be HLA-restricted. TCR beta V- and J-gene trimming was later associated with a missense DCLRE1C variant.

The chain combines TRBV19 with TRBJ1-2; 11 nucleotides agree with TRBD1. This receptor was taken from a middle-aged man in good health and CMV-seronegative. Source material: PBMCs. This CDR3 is CASSMVGQGADYGYTF. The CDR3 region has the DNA TGTGCCAGTAGTATGGTCGGACAGGGGGCTGACTATGGCTACACCTTC.